The clone carrying this TCR beta chain has only one observation. Antigen: not known. Germline trimming cut 0 bases from V and 0 bases from J; bases unmatched to any gene: 4. The germline gives CDR1 MGHRA, CDR2 YSYEKL. The CDR3 has 16 residues. Every bulk PBMC sample received the same 350 ng of DNA. The table came from immunoSEQ multiplex PCR; TCRdb's copy has only in-frame clones and leaves some out. Seen here are about 10,000 clones, approximately 90% observed once, and the top ten hold over 9.5%. Time point reported: pre-treatment baseline. Disease control meant complete response, partial response or stable disease at 12 weeks. The sample comes from a study of blood T cell dynamics during melanoma immunotherapy. Overall study: Standard first-line treatment here was pembrolizumab or nivolumab plus ipilimumab in metastatic melanoma. Study results and caveats: Unlike progressors, later disease-control patients had W3 repertoires gaining clonality or diversity.

J is TRBJ1-2 and V is TRBV4-1; 7 nucleotides match TRBD1. The sequencing here drew on blood, taken from a patient treated with checkpoint blockade. This TCR came from a human donor with melanoma. The chain's CDR3 is CASSQDRTGANYGYTF. CDR3 nucleotides: TGCGCCAGCAGCCAAGACCGCACAGGGGCTAACTATGGCTACACCTTC.